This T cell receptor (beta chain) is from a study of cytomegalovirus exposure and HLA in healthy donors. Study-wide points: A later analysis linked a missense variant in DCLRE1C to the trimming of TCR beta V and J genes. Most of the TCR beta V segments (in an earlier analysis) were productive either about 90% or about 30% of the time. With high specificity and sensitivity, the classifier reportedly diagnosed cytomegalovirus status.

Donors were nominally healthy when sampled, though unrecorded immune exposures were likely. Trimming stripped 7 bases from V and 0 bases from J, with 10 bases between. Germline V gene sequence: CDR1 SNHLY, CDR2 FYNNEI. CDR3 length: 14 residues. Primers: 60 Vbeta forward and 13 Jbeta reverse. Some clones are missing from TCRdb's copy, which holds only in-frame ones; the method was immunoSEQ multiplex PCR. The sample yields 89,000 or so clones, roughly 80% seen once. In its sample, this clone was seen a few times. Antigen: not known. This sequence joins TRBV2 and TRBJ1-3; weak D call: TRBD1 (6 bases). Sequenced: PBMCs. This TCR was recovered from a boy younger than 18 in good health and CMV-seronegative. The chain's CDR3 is CASTRTDSGNTIYF. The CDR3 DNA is TGTGCCAGCACCAGGACAGACTCTGGAAACACCATATATTTT.